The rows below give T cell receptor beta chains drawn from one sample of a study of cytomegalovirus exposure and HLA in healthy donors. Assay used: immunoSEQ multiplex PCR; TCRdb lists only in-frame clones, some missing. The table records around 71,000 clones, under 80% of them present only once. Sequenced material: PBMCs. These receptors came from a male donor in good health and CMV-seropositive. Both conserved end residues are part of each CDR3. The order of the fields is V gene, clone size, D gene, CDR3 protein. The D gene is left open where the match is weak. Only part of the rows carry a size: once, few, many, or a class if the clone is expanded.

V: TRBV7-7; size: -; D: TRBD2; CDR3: CASSNMGEGQANEQFF
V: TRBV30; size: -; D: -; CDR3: CAWSMAAGEKLFF
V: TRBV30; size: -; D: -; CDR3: CAWSRGTDTYEQYF
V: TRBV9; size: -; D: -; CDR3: CASSVGGHGNQPQHF
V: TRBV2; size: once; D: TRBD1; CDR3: CASSGDRVHEQYF
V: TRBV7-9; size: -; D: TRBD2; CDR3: CASSFPNRLATLTDTQYF
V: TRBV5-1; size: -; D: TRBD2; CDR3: CASSLPTSGTGTQYF
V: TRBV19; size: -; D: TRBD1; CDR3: CASSIGQGYGYTF
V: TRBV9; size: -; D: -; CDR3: CASSEGVSNTGELFF
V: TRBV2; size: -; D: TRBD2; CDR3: CASRGRGTSYEQYF